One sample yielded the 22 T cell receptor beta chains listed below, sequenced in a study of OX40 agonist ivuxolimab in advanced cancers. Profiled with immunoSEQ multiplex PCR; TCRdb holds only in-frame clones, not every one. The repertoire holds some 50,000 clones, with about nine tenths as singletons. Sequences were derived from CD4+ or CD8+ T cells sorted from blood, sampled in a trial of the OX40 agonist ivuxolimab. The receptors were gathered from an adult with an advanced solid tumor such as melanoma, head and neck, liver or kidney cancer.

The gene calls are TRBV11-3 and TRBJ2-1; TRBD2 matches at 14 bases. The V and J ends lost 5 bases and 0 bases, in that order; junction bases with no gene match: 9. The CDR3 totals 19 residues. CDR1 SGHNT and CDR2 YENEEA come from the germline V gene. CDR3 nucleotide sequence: TGTGCCAGCAGCGCCAGGACTAGCGGGAGGACTAGCTCCTACAATGAGCAGTTCTTC. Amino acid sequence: CASSARTSGRTSSYNEQFF.

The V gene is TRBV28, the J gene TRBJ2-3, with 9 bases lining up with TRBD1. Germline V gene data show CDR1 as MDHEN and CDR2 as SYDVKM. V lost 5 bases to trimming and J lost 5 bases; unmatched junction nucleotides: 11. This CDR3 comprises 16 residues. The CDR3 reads CASSGLGTGMVDTQYF. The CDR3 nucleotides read TGTGCCAGCAGTGGACTCGGGACAGGGATGGTAGATACGCAGTATTTT.

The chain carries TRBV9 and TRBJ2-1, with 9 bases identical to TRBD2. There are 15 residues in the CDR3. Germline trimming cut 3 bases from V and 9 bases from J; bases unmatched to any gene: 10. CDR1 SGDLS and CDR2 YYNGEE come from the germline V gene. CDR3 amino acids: CASSAGGPSGIEQFF. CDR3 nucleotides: TGTGCCAGCAGCGCCGGGGGGCCTAGCGGGATTGAGCAGTTCTTC.

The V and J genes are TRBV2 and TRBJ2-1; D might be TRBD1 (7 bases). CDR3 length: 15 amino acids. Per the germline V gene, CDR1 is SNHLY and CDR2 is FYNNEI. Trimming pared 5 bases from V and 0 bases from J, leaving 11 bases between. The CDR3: CASSRGTASYNEQFF. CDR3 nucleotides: TGTGCCAGCAGTCGCGGGACAGCCTCCTACAATGAGCAGTTCTTC.

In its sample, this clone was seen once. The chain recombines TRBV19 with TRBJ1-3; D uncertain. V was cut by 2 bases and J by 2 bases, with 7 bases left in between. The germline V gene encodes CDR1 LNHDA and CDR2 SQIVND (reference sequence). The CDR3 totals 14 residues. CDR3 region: CASSISEAGNTIYF. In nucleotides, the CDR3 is TGTGCCAGTAGTATATCCGAAGCTGGAAACACCATATATTTT.

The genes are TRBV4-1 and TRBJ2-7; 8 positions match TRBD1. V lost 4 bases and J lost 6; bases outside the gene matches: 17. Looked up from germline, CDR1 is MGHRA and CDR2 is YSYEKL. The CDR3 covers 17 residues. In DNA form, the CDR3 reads TGCGCCAGCAGCCCAGAAGCCAAAGTCCAGGGGGCGGGCGAGCAGTACTTC. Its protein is CASSPEAKVQGAGEQYF.

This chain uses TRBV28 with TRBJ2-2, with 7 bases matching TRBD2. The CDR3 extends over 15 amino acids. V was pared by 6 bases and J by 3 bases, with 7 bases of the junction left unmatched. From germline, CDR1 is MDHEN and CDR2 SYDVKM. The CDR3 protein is CASSSTSRDTGELFF. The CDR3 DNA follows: TGTGCCAGCAGCTCGACTAGCCGGGACACCGGGGAGCTGTTTTTT.

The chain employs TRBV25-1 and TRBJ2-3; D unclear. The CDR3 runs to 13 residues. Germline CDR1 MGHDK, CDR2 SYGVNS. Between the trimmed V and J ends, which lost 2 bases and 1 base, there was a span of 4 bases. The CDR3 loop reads CASSEMGTDTQYF. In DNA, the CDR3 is TGTGCCAGCAGTGAAATGGGCACAGATACGCAGTATTTT. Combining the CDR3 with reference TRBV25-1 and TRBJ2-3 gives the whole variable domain EADIYQTPRYLVIGTGKKITLECSQTMGHDKMYWYQQDPGMELHLIHYSYGVNSTEKGDLSSESTVSRIRTEHFPLTLESARPSHTSQYLCASSEMGTDTQYFGPGTRLTVL.

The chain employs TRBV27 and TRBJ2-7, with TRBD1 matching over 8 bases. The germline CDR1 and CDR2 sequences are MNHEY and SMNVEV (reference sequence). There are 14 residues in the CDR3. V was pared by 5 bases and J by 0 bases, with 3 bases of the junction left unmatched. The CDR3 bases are TGTGCCAGCAGTCACACAGGGGGCTCCTACGAGCAGTACTTC. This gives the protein CASSHTGGSYEQYF.

The CDR3 sequence is CASSGRGGRSYNEQFF. CDR3 nucleotides: TGTGCCAGCAGTGGGCGGGGCGGGAGGAGTTACAATGAGCAGTTCTTC. V gene TRBV6-1 combines with J gene TRBJ2-1, with 8 bases fitting TRBD2. The CDR3 extends over 16 amino acids. The germline gives CDR1 MNHNS, CDR2 SASEGT. Unmatched junction bases numbered 9, after V lost 4 bases and J lost 4 bases.

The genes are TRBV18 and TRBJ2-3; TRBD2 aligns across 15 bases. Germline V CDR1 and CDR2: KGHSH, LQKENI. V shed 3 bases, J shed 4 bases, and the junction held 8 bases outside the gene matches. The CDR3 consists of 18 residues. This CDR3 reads CASSPTGTSGRIADTQYF. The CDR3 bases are TGTGCCAGCTCACCGACGGGGACTAGCGGGAGGATTGCAGATACGCAGTATTTT. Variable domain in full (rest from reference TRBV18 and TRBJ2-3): NAGVMQNPRHLVRRRGQEARLRCSPMKGHSHVYWYRQLPEEGLKFMVYLQKENIIDESGMPKERFSAEFPKEGPSILRIQQVVRGDSAAYFCASSPTGTSGRIADTQYFGPGTRLTVL.

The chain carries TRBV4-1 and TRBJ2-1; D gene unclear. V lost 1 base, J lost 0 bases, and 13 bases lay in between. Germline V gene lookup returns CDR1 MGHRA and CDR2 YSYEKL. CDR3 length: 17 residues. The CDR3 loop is CASSQGRARSSYNEQFF. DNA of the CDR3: TGCGCCAGCAGCCAAGGAAGAGCGCGGAGCTCCTACAATGAGCAGTTCTTC.

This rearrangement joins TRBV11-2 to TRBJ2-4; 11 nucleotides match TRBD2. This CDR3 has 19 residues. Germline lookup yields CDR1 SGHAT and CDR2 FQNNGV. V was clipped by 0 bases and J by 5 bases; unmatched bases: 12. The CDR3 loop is CASSLDGIAGGPNQNIQYF. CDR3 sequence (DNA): TGTGCCAGCAGCTTAGATGGGATAGCGGGAGGGCCAAACCAAAACATTCAGTACTTC.

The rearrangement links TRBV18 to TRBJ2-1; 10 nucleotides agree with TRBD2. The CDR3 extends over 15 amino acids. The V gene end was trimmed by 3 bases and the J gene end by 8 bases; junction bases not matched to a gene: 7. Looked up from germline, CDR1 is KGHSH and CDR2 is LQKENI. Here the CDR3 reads CASSPLAGVGDEQFF. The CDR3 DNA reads TGTGCCAGCTCACCCCTAGCGGGAGTGGGGGATGAGCAGTTCTTC.

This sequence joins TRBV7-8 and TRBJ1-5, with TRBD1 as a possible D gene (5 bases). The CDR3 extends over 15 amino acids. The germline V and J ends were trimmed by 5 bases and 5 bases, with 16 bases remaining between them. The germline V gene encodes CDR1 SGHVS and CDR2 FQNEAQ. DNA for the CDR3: TGTGCCAGCAGCCCCTGGCGCAGGGTGGATCAGCCCCAGCATTTT. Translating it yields CASSPWRRVDQPQHF.

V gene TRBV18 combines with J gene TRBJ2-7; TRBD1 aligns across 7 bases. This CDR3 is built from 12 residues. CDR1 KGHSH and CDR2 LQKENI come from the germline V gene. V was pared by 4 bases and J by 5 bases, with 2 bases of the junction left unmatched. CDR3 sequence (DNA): TGTGCCAGCTCACGTACAGGGGACGAGCAGTACTTC. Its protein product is CASSRTGDEQYF.

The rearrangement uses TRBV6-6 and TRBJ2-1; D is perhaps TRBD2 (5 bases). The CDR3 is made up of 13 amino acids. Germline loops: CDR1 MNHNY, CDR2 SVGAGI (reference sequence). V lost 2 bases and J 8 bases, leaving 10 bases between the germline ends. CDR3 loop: CASSYKEADEQFF. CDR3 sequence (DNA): TGTGCCAGCAGTTACAAGGAAGCGGATGAGCAGTTCTTC.

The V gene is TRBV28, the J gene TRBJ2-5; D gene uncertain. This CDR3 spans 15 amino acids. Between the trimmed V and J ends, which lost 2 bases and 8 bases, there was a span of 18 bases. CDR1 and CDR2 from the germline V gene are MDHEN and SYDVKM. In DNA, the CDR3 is TGTGCCAGCAGTTTAAGGACGCTCCGGACGGGTACCCAGTACTTC. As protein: CASSLRTLRTGTQYF.

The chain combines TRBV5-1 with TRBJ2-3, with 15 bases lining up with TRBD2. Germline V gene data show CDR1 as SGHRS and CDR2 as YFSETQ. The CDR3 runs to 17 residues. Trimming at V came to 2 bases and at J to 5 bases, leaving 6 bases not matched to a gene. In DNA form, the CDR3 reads TGCGCCAGCAGCTTTGGACTAGCGGGAGGGCAAGGAGATACGCAGTATTTT. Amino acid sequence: CASSFGLAGGQGDTQYF.

The CDR3 sequence is CASSRTTQETQYF. As DNA, the CDR3 is TGTGCCAGCAGCCGGACAACCCAAGAGACCCAGTACTTC. The V gene is TRBV7-2, the J gene TRBJ2-5, with D possibly being TRBD1 (5 bases). The CDR3 contains 13 residues. From germline, CDR1 is SGHTA and CDR2 FQGNSA. Trimming cost V 5 bases and J 1 base, with 8 bases left between them.

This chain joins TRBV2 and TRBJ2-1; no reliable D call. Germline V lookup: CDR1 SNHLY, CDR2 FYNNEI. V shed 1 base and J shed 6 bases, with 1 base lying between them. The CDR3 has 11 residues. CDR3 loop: CASSEVNEQFF. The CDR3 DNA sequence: TGTGCCAGCAGTGAAGTCAATGAGCAGTTCTTC.

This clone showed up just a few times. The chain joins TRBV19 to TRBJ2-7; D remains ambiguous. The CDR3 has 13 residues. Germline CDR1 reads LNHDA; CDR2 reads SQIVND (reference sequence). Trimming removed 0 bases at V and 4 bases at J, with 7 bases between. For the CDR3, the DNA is TGTGCCAGTAGTATAGAGCTCGCATACGAGCAGTACTTC. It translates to CASSIELAYEQYF.